Reported below is one T cell receptor (beta chain). The CDR3 consists of 13 residues. Trimming took off 5 bases at V and 6 bases at J, with 13 bases between the two ends. This entry comes from a study of blood T cell repertoires in COVID-19. In the study overall: T cells, B-cell-depleted T cells, or PBMCs supplied cDNA or gDNA.

The table came from immunoSEQ multiplex PCR; TCRdb's copy has only in-frame clones and leaves some out. In the table there are 110,000 or so clones, 84% of which are singletons. The receptor's source is a woman aged 45-65 years with acute or convalescent COVID-19. The gene calls are TRBV12-3 or TRBV12-4 and TRBJ1-1, with a tentative D call TRBD1 (6 bases). Sequences were obtained from peripheral blood. The chain's CDR3 is CASSPTGTSEAFF. DNA for the CDR3: TGTGCCAGCAGTCCGACCGGGACATCTGAAGCTTTCTTT.